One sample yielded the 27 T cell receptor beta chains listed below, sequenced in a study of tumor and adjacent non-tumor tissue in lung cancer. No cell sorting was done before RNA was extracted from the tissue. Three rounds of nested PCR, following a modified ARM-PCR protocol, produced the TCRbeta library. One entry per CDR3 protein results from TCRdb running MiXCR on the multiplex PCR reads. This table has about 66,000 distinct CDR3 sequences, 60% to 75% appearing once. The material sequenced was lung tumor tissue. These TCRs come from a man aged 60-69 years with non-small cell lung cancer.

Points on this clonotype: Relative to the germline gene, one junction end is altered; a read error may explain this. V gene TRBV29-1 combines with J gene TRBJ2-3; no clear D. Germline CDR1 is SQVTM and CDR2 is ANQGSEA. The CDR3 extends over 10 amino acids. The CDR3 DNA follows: TGCAGCTGTGGTGGAGATACGCAATGTTTT. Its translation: CSCGGDTQCF.

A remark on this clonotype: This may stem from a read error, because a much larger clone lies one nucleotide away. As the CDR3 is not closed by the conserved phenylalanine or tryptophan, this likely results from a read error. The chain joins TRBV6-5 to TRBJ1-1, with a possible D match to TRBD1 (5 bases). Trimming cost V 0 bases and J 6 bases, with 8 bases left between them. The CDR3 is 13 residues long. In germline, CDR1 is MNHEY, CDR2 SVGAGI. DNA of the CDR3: TGTGCCAGCAGTTACTCCAGGGACTCTGAAGCTTTCCTT. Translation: CASSYSRDSEAFL.

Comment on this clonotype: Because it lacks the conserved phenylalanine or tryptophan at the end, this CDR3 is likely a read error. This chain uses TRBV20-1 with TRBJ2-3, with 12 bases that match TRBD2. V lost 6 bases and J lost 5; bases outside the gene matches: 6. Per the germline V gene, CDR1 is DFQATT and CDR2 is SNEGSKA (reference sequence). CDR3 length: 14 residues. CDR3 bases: TGCAGTGCCCCACTAGCGGGAGGAGTAGATACGCAGTATCTT. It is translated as CSAPLAGGVDTQYL.

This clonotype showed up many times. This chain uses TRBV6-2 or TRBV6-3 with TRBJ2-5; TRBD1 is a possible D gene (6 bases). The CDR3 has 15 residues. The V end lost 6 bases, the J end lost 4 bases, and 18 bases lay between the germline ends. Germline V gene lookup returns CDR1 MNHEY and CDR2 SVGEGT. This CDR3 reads CASSPLAQGRETQYF. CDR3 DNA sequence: TGTGCCAGCAGCCCACTCGCCCAGGGGAGAGAGACCCAGTACTTC.

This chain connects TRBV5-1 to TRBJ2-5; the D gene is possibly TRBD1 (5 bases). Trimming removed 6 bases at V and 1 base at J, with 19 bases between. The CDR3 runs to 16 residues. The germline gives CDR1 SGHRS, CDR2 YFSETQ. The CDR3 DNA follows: TGCGCCAGCAACCAAGGTAGCAGGGTGGCCCAAGAGACCCAGTACTTC. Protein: CASNQGSRVAQETQYF.

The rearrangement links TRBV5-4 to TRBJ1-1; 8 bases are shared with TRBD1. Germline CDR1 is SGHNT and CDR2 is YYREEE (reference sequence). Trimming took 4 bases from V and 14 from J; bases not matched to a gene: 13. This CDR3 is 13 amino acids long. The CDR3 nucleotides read TGTGCCAGCAGCGCAGGACAGGGCCCTGATGCCTTCTTT. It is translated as CASSAGQGPDAFF.

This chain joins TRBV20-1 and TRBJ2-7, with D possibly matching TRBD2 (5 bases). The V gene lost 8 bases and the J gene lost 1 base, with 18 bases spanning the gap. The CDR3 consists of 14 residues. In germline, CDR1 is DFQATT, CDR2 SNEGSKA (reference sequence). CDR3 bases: TGCAGTCCCACAAGTGGGAGCATTTCCTACGAGCAGTACTTC. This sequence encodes CSPTSGSISYEQYF.

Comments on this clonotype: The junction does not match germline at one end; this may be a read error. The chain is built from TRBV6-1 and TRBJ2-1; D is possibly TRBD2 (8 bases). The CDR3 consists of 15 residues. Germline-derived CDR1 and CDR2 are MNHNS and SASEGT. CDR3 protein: CANSVTSARGNEQFF. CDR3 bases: TGCGCCAACAGTGTGACTAGCGCCAGGGGGAATGAGCAGTTCTTC.

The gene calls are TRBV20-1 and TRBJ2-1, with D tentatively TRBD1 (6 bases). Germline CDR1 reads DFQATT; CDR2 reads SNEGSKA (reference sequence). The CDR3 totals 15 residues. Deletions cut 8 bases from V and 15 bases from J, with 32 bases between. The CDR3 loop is CSTTPQGEVRRARFF. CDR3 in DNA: TGCAGTACTACCCCACAGGGTGAGGTACGGCGAGCGCGGTTCTTC.

Written as DNA, the CDR3 is TGTGCCAGCAGCTCCTCGGGACACTTCATTGATGGCTACACCTTC. Translation gives CASSSSGHFIDGYTF. The gene calls are TRBV28 and TRBJ1-2; the D gene is possibly TRBD1 (6 bases). The CDR3 is made up of 15 amino acids. Trimming took off 6 bases at V and 6 bases at J, with 20 bases between the two ends. From germline, CDR1 is MDHEN and CDR2 SYDVKM.

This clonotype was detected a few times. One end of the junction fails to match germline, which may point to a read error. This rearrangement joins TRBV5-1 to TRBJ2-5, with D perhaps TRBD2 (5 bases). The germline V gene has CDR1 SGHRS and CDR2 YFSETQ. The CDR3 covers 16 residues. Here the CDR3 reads CASSLASGSRGEAQYF. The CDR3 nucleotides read TGCGCCAGCAGCTTGGCTAGTGGCAGTCGGGGAGAGGCCCAGTACTTC.

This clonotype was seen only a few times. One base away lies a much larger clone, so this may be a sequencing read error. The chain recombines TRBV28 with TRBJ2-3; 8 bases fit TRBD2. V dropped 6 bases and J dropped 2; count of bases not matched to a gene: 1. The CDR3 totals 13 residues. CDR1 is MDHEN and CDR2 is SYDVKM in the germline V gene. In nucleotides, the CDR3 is TGTGCCAGCAGGACTAGCGACACAGATACGCAGTATTTT. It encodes CASRTSDTDTQYF. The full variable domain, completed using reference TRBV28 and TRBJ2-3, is DVKVTQSSRYLVKRTGEKVFLECVQDMDHENMFWYRQDPGLGLRLIYFSYDVKMKEKGDIPEGYSVSREKKERFSLILESASTNQTSMYLCASRTSDTDTQYFGPGTRLTVL.

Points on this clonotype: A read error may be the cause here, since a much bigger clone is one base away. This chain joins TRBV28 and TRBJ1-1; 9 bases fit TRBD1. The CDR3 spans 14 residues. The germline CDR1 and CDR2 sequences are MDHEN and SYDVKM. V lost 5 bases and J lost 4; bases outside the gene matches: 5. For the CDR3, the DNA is TGTGCCAGCAGTCCCGGGACAGGGTTCACTGAAGCTTTCTTT. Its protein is CASSPGTGFTEAFF.

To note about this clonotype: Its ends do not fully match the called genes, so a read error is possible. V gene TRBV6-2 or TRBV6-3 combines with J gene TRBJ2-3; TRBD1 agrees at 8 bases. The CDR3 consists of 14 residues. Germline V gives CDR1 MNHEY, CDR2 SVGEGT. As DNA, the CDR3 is TGTGCCGGCAGTTTTTCAGGGGGCACAGATACGCGGTATTTT. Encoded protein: CAGSFSGGTDTRYF.

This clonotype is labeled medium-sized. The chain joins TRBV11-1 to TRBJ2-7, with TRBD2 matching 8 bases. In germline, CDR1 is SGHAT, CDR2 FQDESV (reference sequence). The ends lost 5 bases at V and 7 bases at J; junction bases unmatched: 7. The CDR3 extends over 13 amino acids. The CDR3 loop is CASSPGSGGEQYF. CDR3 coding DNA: TGTGCCAGCAGCCCCGGGTCGGGGGGGGAGCAGTACTTC.

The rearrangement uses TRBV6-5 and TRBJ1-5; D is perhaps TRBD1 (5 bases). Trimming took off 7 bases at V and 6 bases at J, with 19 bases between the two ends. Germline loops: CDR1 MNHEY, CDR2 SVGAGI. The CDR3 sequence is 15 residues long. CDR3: CASTSRQGGIQPQHF. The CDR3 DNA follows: TGTGCCAGCACCTCAAGGCAGGGCGGAATTCAGCCCCAGCATTTT.

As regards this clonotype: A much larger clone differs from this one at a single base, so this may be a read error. The DNA for the CDR3 is TGTGCCAGCAGCTGGGGGTACAATGGGCAGTTCTTC. This gives the protein CASSWGYNGQFF. The rearrangement joins TRBV5-6 to TRBJ2-1; TRBD1 or TRBD2 may be the D gene (5 bases each). The CDR3 extends over 12 amino acids. The germline V gene has CDR1 SGHDT and CDR2 YYEEEE.

CDR3 in amino acids: CSANLLQAQETQYF. CDR3 DNA: TGCAGTGCTAACCTTCTTCAAGCGCAAGAGACCCAGTACTTC. This chain connects TRBV20-1 to TRBJ2-5; D unclear. In germline, CDR1 is DFQATT, CDR2 SNEGSKA (reference sequence). The length of the CDR3 is 14 residues. V gave up 4 bases and J gave up 2 bases, with 14 bases separating them.

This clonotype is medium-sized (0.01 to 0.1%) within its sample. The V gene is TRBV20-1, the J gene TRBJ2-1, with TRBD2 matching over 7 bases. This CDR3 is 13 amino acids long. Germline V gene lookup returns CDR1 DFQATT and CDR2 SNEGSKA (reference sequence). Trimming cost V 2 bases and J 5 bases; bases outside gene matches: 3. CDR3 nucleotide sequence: TGCAGTGCTAGACTAGCGGTGAACAATGAGCAGTTCTTC. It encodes CSARLAVNNEQFF.

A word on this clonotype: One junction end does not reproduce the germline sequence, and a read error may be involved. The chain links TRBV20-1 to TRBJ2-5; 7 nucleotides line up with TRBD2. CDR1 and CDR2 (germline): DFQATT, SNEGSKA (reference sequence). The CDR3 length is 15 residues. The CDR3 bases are TGCAGTGCTAGAGCTCCCCCGTTTGCGGGGGAGACACAGTACTTC. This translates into CSARAPPFAGETQYF.

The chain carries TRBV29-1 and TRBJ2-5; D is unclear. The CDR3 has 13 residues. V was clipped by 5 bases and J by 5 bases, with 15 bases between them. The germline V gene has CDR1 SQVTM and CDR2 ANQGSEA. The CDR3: CSVRNSRMETQYF. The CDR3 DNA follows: TGCAGCGTTAGGAACTCAAGGATGGAGACCCAGTACTTC. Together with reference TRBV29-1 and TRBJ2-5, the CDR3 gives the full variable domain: SAVISQKPSRDICQRGTSLTIQCQVDSQVTMMFWYRQQPGQSLTLIATANQGSEATYESGFVIDKFPISRPNLTFSTLTVSNMSPEDSSIYLCSVRNSRMETQYFGPGTRLLVL.

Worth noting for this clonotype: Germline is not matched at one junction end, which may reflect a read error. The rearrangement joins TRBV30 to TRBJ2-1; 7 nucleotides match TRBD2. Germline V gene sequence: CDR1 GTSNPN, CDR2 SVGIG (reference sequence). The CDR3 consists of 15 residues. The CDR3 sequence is CVWSPSMASGTGQFF. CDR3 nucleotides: TGTGTCTGGAGTCCCTCGATGGCTAGCGGTACGGGGCAGTTCTTC.

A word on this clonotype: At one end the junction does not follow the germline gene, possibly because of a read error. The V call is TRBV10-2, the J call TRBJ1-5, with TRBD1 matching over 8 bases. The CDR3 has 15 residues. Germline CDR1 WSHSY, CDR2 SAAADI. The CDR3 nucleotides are TGCGGCAGCATGGTGACAGGGGATAGCAATCAGCCCCAGCATTTT. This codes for CGSMVTGDSNQPQHF.

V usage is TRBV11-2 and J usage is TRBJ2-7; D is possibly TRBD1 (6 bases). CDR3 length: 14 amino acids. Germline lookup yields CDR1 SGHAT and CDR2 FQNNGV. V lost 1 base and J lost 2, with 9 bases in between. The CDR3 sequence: CASSLGGGTYEQYF. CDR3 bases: TGTGCCAGCAGCTTAGGTGGGGGCACCTACGAGCAGTACTTC.

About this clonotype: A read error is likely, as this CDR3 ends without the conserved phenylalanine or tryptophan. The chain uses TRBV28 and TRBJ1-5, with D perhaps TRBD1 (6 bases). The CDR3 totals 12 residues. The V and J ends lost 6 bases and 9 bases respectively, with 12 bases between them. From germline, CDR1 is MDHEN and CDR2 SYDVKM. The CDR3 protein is CASSPPRGPQHV. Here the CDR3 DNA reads TGTGCCAGCAGCCCGCCCAGGGGGCCCCAGCATGTT.

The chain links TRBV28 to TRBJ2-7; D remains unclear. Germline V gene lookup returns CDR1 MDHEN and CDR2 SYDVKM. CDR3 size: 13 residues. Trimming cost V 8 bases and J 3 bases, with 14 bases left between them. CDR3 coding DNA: TGTGCCAGCCAGTCGGCCCTGGGCTACGAGCAGTACTTC. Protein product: CASQSALGYEQYF.

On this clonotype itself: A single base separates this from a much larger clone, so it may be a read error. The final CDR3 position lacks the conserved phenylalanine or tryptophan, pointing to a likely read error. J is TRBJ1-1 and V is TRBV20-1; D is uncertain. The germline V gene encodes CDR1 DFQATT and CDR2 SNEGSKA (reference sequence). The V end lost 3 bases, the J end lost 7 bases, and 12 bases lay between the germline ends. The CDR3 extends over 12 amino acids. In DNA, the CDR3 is TGCAGTGCTAGTGGTAGGGTTGGTGAAGCTTTCTCT. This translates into CSASGRVGEAFS.